The 17 T cell receptor beta chains listed next were all sequenced from one sample in a study of neurological immune-mediated disorders. From the 5' RACE reads, TCRdb called clonotypes with MiXCR, one entry per CDR3 protein. The sample has about 71,000 distinct CDR3 sequences, 4.5% seen once. The sequenced sample was PBMCs. These receptors were collected from a man younger than 45 with multiple sclerosis.

This clonotype came up many times. The gene calls are TRBV2 and TRBJ2-7; D is perhaps TRBD2 (6 bases). This CDR3 has 13 residues. V dropped 4 bases and J dropped 5 bases, with 12 bases sitting between them. Germline V gives CDR1 SNHLY, CDR2 FYNNEI. CDR3: CASSAEGLNEQYV. DNA for the CDR3: TGTGCCAGCAGTGCGGAGGGTTTGAACGAGCAGTACGTC.

This clonotype was found many times. The chain joins TRBV7-9 to TRBJ1-4; 7 positions match TRBD1. V shed 1 base, J shed 0 bases, and the junction held 20 bases outside the gene matches. CDR1 and CDR2 from the germline V gene are SEHNR and FQNEAQ (reference sequence). This CDR3 is built from 22 residues. Written as DNA, the CDR3 is TGTGCCAGCAGCTTAGATCCTTTAGGGGGACAGAGAAACCCTGCAACTAATGAAAAACTGTTTTTT. It encodes CASSLDPLGGQRNPATNEKLFF. The full variable domain, rest sourced from reference TRBV7-9 and TRBJ1-4, is DTGVSQNPRHKITKRGQNVTFRCDPISEHNRLYWYRQTLGQGPEFLTYFQNEAQLEKSRLLSDRFSAERPKGSFSTLEIQRTEQGDSAMYLCASSLDPLGGQRNPATNEKLFFGSGTQLSVL.

This clonotype was recorded at least ten times. The chain combines TRBV3-1 with TRBJ1-4, with 8 bases identical to TRBD1. CDR3 length: 17 amino acids. V shed 4 bases and J 1 base; nucleotides not matched to a gene: 8. Per germline, CDR1 LGHDT and CDR2 YNNKEL (reference sequence). The DNA of the CDR3 is TGTGCCAGCAGCCGACCAGGGGGCGCAGGAACTAATGAAAAACTGTTTTTT. Residues: CASSRPGGAGTNEKLFF. Combining the CDR3 with reference TRBV3-1 and TRBJ1-4 gives the whole variable domain DTAVSQTPKYLVTQMGNDKSIKCEQNLGHDTMYWYKQDSKKFLKIMFSYNNKELIINETVPNRFSPKSPDKAHLNLHINSLELGDSAVYFCASSRPGGAGTNEKLFFGSGTQLSVL.

This clonotype was seen a few times. The rearrangement uses TRBV29-1 and TRBJ1-2; D is possibly TRBD1 (5 bases). Trimming pared 8 bases from V and 2 bases from J, leaving 15 bases between. This CDR3 spans 13 amino acids. Germline CDR1 SQVTM, CDR2 ANQGSEA. As DNA, the CDR3 is TGCAGCTCAAAACGTCAGGGAAACTATGGCTACACCTTC. Its translation is CSSKRQGNYGYTF.

Of note for this clonotype: Being one base from a much bigger clone, this may be a read error. The chain combines TRBV20-1 with TRBJ2-1; 11 bases match TRBD2. Germline assignment: CDR1 DFQATT and CDR2 SNEGSKA (reference sequence). The CDR3 extends over 15 amino acids. V lost 5 bases to trimming and J lost 6 bases; unmatched junction nucleotides: 9. The CDR3 DNA reads as TGCAGTGCTGGGCCCCCTAGCGGGAGGACCAATGAGCAGTTCTTC. Amino acid sequence: CSAGPPSGRTNEQFF.

This clonotype was counted at least ten times. V and J are TRBV20-1 and TRBJ2-1; a possible D gene is TRBD2 (7 bases). V lost 1 base and J lost 8, with 9 bases in between. The V gene's germline CDR1 is DFQATT and CDR2 SNEGSKA (reference sequence). The CDR3 length is 12 residues. CDR3 protein: CSARGGGDEQFF. CDR3 bases: TGCAGTGCTAGAGGGGGGGGCGATGAGCAGTTCTTC.

This clonotype was counted at least ten times. The V gene is TRBV20-1, the J gene TRBJ1-4; D gene unclear. The germline CDR1 and CDR2 sequences are DFQATT and SNEGSKA (reference sequence). The CDR3 totals 11 residues. V dropped 6 bases and J dropped 8 bases, with 10 bases sitting between them. CDR3 nucleotides: TGCAGTGCGGCACGAGGGGAAAAACTGTTTTTT. Its translation is CSAARGEKLFF.

This clonotype has at least ten counts. The V call is TRBV12-3 or TRBV12-4, the J call TRBJ2-7; TRBD1 or TRBD2 may be the D gene (6 bases each). V shed 5 bases and J shed 3 bases, with 17 bases lying between them. This CDR3 comprises 15 residues. The CDR3 reads CASSASAGDFYEQYF. The CDR3, as DNA: TGTGCCAGCAGTGCCTCTGCAGGGGACTTCTACGAGCAGTACTTC.

This clonotype was observed at least ten times. This rearrangement joins TRBV6-1 to TRBJ1-1; D ambiguous. CDR3 length: 13 residues. Trimming left V 4 bases short and J 0 bases short, with 6 bases between. Germline CDR1 is MNHNS and CDR2 is SASEGT. CDR3 in DNA: TGTGCCAGCAGTGCGCAGGTGAACACTGAAGCTTTCTTT. This gives the protein CASSAQVNTEAFF.

This clonotype was recorded a few times. The rearrangement uses TRBV10-3 and TRBJ2-7; TRBD1 aligns across 10 bases. CDR3 length: 14 residues. The J segment lost 6 bases and the V segment lost 7 bases, leaving 9 bases of the junction unmatched. CDR1 ENHRY and CDR2 SYGVKD come from the germline V gene. The CDR3 is CAITTGQGFSEQYF. Written as DNA, the CDR3 is TGTGCCATCACGACGGGACAGGGGTTCTCCGAGCAGTACTTC.

This clonotype appeared many times. The chain uses TRBV20-1 and TRBJ1-1; a weak D match, TRBD1 (6 bases). V gave up 6 bases and J gave up 6 bases, with 11 bases separating them. Germline V gene sequence: CDR1 DFQATT, CDR2 SNEGSKA (reference sequence). This CDR3 region has 11 residues. The CDR3 bases are TGCAGTGCCCCAGGGGACGCTGAAGCTTTCTTT. Protein sequence: CSAPGDAEAFF.

This clonotype was seen ten or more times. The V gene is TRBV20-1, the J gene TRBJ2-4, with 11 positions matching TRBD2. CDR1 DFQATT and CDR2 SNEGSKA come from the germline V gene (reference sequence). V lost 5 bases to trimming and J lost 5 bases; unmatched junction nucleotides: 5. The CDR3 consists of 14 residues. The CDR3: CSAATSGMENIQYF. The CDR3 DNA reads TGCAGTGCTGCGACTAGCGGGATGGAAAACATTCAGTACTTC.

This clonotype was detected ten times or more. The rearrangement links TRBV10-1 to TRBJ2-3, with 9 bases aligning to TRBD2. The CDR3 is made up of 15 amino acids. Looked up from germline, CDR1 is WNHNN and CDR2 is SYGVQD (reference sequence). With V trimmed by 2 bases and J by 5 bases, 5 bases remained unmatched. As DNA, the CDR3 is TGCGCCAGCAGTGAGACTTATAGCGGGAGAGATACGCAGTATTTT. Encoded protein: CASSETYSGRDTQYF.

The chain combines TRBV20-1 with TRBJ1-1, with 7 nucleotides matching TRBD1. V was clipped by 4 bases and J by 8 bases; unmatched bases: 4. The germline V gene encodes CDR1 DFQATT and CDR2 SNEGSKA (reference sequence). The CDR3 contains 11 residues. The CDR3 sequence is CSANRDSEAFF. For the CDR3, the DNA is TGCAGTGCTAACCGGGACAGCGAAGCTTTCTTT.

The J gene is TRBJ2-2, the V gene TRBV27; D possibly corresponds to TRBD1 (6 bases). Trimming removed 6 bases at V and 6 bases at J, with 26 bases between. CDR3 length: 18 amino acids. The germline gives CDR1 MNHEY, CDR2 SMNVEV (reference sequence). The DNA for the CDR3 is TGTGCCAGCAGAACTTTTGGGATGGGGGCCGTTAACTCCGGGGAGCTGTTTTTT. It specifies CASRTFGMGAVNSGELFF.

V is TRBV6-2 or TRBV6-3 and J is TRBJ2-2; the D gene is possibly TRBD1 (6 bases). The V and J ends lost 0 bases and 0 bases respectively, with 11 bases between them. Germline V lookup: CDR1 MNHEY, CDR2 SVGEGT. The CDR3 loop spans 17 amino acids. CDR3 amino acids: CASSYSTAGANTGELFF. As DNA, the CDR3 is TGTGCCAGCAGTTACTCGACTGCAGGGGCGAACACCGGGGAGCTGTTTTTT.

This clonotype was seen ten or more times. The chain combines TRBV10-2 with TRBJ1-3; D is unclear. V was shortened by 3 bases and J by 2 bases, with 2 bases between the two germline ends. CDR1 is WSHSY, CDR2 SAAADI, per germline. The CDR3 runs to 12 residues. As DNA, the CDR3 is TGCGCCAGCAGTGAAGCTGGAAACACCATATATTTT. Translated: CASSEAGNTIYF.